The clone carrying this T cell receptor (beta chain) came up a few times. This sample also contains other DNA sequences that code for the same CDR3. Assay used: immunoSEQ multiplex PCR; TCRdb lists only in-frame clones, some missing. The sample holds roughly 150,000 clones, around 85% seen once. The data belong to a study of blood T cell repertoires in COVID-19. After removal of 1 base from V and 4 bases from J, the junction contained 0 bases not matched to a gene. The CDR3 has 14 residues. The germline V gene encodes CDR1 KGHSH and CDR2 LQKENI. The sequence derives from a woman aged 40 to 49 with acute COVID-19. Sequenced material: PBMCs or T cells enriched from blood (not recorded which). The chain links TRBV18 to TRBJ1-2; 10 bases align to TRBD1. CDR3 sequence (DNA): TGTGCCAGCTCACCACGGGACAGGGGCTATGGCTACACCTTC. It specifies CASSPRDRGYGYTF.